One and the same sample provided the 13 T cell receptor beta chains below, sequenced in a study of T cell repertoires in cytomegalovirus infection. In TCRdb, the reads were re-called with MiXCR into one record per CDR3 protein. The sample has 600,000 to 700,000 distinct CDR3 sequences, around 30% seen once. These receptors' antigens are unknown. Sequenced material: cultured PBMCs, taken from culture after CMV antigen stimulation. Every receptor here comes from a human donor in good health (CMV status not recorded). Some clones in this sample may be carry-over from other donors' samples.

The rearrangement joins TRBV28 to TRBJ2-1; D is possibly TRBD1 (5 bases). The CDR3 loop spans 13 amino acids. V dropped 5 bases and J dropped 15 bases, with 20 bases sitting between them. Germline CDR1 reads MDHEN; CDR2 reads SYDVKM. The CDR3 here is CASSTPAGTQAFF. The CDR3 DNA reads TGTGCCAGCAGTACCCCCGCCGGTACACAGGCGTTCTTC.

This clonotype has just a few counts. CDR3 region: CASSPTTTGGYGPLHF. The DNA of the CDR3 is TGTGCCAGCAGCCCTACTACGACAGGGGGCTACGGGCCCCTCCACTTT. This rearrangement joins TRBV7-6 to TRBJ1-6, with 10 bases lining up with TRBD1. Trimming cost V 5 bases and J 13 bases; bases outside gene matches: 14. The length of the CDR3 is 16 residues. Germline V gene lookup returns CDR1 SGHVS and CDR2 FNYEAQ.

This clonotype turned up a few times. The chain is built from TRBV10-3 and TRBJ1-1, with 8 nucleotides matching TRBD1. Germline V CDR1 and CDR2: ENHRY, SYGVKD. The CDR3 length is 12 residues. With 6 bases clipped from V and 8 bases from J, the junction kept 5 bases outside the gene matches. CDR3 sequence reads: CAIRDREEEAFF. Here the CDR3 DNA reads TGTGCCATCAGGGACAGGGAGGAAGAAGCTTTCTTT.

V gene TRBV6-2 or TRBV6-3 combines with J gene TRBJ2-1, with TRBD2 matching 11 bases. The length of the CDR3 is 15 residues. Unmatched junction bases numbered 2, after V lost 0 bases and J lost 7 bases. Germline assignment: CDR1 MNHEY and CDR2 SVGEGT. The CDR3, as DNA: TGTGCCAGCAGTTACTCGAGACTAGCGGGAAATGAGCAGTTCTTC. Amino acid sequence: CASSYSRLAGNEQFF.

This clonotype was counted between two and nine times. As DNA, the CDR3 is TGTGCCAGCAGCTTAGCCAGGGATCCCCAAGAGACCCAGTACTTC. Protein product: CASSLARDPQETQYF. This chain links TRBV7-9 with TRBJ2-5; a weak D match, TRBD1 (5 bases). V was shortened by 0 bases and J by 1 base, with 9 bases between the two germline ends. CDR1 and CDR2 (germline): SEHNR, FQNEAQ (reference sequence). This CDR3 has 15 amino acids.

The chain recombines TRBV5-4 with TRBJ1-6; D might be TRBD1 (5 bases). V was cut by 4 bases and J by 9 bases, with 17 bases left in between. The CDR3 has 15 amino acids. Germline values: CDR1 SGHNT, CDR2 YYREEE (reference sequence). CDR3 loop: CASSPRGGGISPLHF. Here the CDR3 DNA reads TGTGCCAGCAGCCCCCGTGGGGGAGGGATTTCACCCCTCCACTTT.

The CDR3: CSATLIWEQFF. In DNA, the CDR3 is TGCAGTGCTACTCTGATTTGGGAGCAGTTCTTC. The gene calls are TRBV20-1 and TRBJ2-1; D unclear. Trimming stripped 4 bases from V and 10 bases from J, with 11 bases between. The germline CDR1 and CDR2 sequences are DFQATT and SNEGSKA (reference sequence). The CDR3 contains 11 residues.

The V and J genes are TRBV20-1 and TRBJ1-1, with unresolved D. Germline CDR1 is DFQATT and CDR2 is SNEGSKA (reference sequence). This CDR3 is built from 13 residues. Trimming left V 0 bases short and J 7 bases short, with 12 bases between. In DNA form, the CDR3 reads TGCAGTGCTAGAGATGTATACGAGGATGAAGCTTTCTTT. It encodes CSARDVYEDEAFF.

This clonotype appeared once. The chain joins TRBV15 to TRBJ1-4; D not resolved. This CDR3 has 14 residues. Germline V CDR1 and CDR2: LNHNV, YYDKDF (reference sequence). The ends were cut back, 2 bases at V and 7 bases at J, with 11 bases in the middle. CDR3 nucleotides: TGTGCCACCAGCAGACGGAGGGCGGGTGAAAAACTGTTTTTT. It translates to CATSRRRAGEKLFF.

V usage is TRBV20-1 and J usage is TRBJ2-5; 8 nucleotides match TRBD2. The CDR3 spans 14 residues. Germline V lookup: CDR1 DFQATT, CDR2 SNEGSKA (reference sequence). The V gene end was trimmed by 1 base and the J gene end by 5 bases; junction bases not matched to a gene: 6. The CDR3 DNA reads TGCAGTGCTAGAGGGGGGACTAGACGGGAGACCCAGTACTTC. Its translation is CSARGGTRRETQYF.

V gene TRBV19 combines with J gene TRBJ2-1, with 7 bases lining up with TRBD2. The V segment lost 6 bases and the J segment 0 bases; nucleotides outside the gene matches: 14. Germline CDR1 reads LNHDA; CDR2 reads SQIVND (reference sequence). The CDR3 consists of 18 residues. The CDR3 DNA is TGTGCCAGTAGCCCCAGGCGTGGGGGAGGGCCCTCCTACAATGAGCAGTTCTTC. It encodes CASSPRRGGGPSYNEQFF.

V gene TRBV6-9 combines with J gene TRBJ2-2; possibly TRBD1 for D (5 bases). The CDR3 extends over 13 amino acids. CDR1 and CDR2 (germline): MNHGY, SVAAGI. Trimming pared 4 bases from V and 7 bases from J, leaving 10 bases between. The CDR3 region is CASSSDSYGELFF. The DNA for the CDR3 is TGTGCCAGCAGTTCCGACAGCTACGGGGAGCTGTTTTTT.

A few counts support this clonotype. The chain combines TRBV19 with TRBJ2-7; 14 bases are a match to TRBD2. V trimming: 3 bases; J trimming: 2 bases; junction bases outside the gene matches: 3. The CDR3 consists of 16 residues. Looked up from germline, CDR1 is LNHDA and CDR2 is SQIVND (reference sequence). The CDR3 bases are TGTGCCAGTAGTATCGGGACTAGCGGGAGCGCCTACGAGCAGTACTTC. This translates into CASSIGTSGSAYEQYF. The entire variable domain, with the rest obtained from reference TRBV19 and TRBJ2-7, is as follows: DGGITQSPKYLFRKEGQNVTLSCEQNLNHDAMYWYRQDPGQGLRLIYYSQIVNDFQKGDIAEGYSVSREKKESFPLTVTSAQKNPTAFYLCASSIGTSGSAYEQYFGPGTRLTVT.